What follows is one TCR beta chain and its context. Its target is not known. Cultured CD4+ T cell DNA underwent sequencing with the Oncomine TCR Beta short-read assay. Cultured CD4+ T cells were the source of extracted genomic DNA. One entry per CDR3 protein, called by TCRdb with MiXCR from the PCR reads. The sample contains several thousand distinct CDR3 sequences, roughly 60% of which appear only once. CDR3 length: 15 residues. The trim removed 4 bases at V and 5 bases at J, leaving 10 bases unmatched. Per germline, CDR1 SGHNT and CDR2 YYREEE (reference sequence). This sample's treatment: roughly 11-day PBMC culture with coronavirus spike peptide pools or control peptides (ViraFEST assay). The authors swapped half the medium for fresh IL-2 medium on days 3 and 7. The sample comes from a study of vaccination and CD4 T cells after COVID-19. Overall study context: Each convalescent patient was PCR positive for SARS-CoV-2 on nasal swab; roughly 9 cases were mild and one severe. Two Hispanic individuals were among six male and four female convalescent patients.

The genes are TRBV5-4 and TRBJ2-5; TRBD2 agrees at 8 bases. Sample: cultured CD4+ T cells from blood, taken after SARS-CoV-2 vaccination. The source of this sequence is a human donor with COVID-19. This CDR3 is CASSEPGREGETQYF. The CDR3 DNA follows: TGTGCCAGCAGCGAACCGGGCCGGGAGGGGGAGACCCAGTACTTC.